This note documents a single T cell receptor beta chain sequence. The target of this receptor is not known. No per-base quality is available; no much larger clone lies one base away. These data come from a study of cytomegalovirus exposure and HLA in healthy donors (dated by TCRdb to between 2016 and 2019). Concerning the study at large: According to a later analysis, one platform produced both the roughly 110 validation repertoires and the approximately 600 repertoires of the first cohort. The study aimed to test whether cataloging public T cell receptors could reveal signatures of past pathogen exposure. Along with the approximately 650-subject first cohort, a separate validation cohort of over a hundred different subjects was used. The study combined high-throughput TCR immunosequencing, statistical association of individual TCRs with disease status, and machine learning to predict cytomegalovirus infection status.

The receptor library was made with the immunoSEQ multiplex PCR assay. In the original analysis: A statistical classification framework was developed to diagnose cytomegalovirus status using the catalog of TCR beta chain sequences. This immuneACCESS table, as held by TCRdb, lists in-frame sequences with V and J called but not all clones. Of the missing ones, under half trace to an unresolved V gene in checked studies; the others have no known cause. For V, J and clone size, that table is used; D and trimming come from the DNA. This sample comprises a few hundred thousand clones, approximately 83% of them detected only once. More than 13% of the sample goes to the ten largest clones. What the study reported, not specific to this receptor: A few of the identified cytomegalovirus-associated TCR beta chains were confirmed in vitro to be specific for cytomegalovirus antigens. Of the cluster scores, roughly 95% were above 0 in a later analysis, which found that TCRs clustered in the first cohort also tended to co-occur in the roughly 130 validation repertoires. The study gave a list of more than 150 TCR beta chains associated with cytomegalovirus. The classifier was reported to diagnose cytomegalovirus status with high specificity and sensitivity in both the original cohort and the validation cohort. According to the authors, the approach could potentially be generalized to other disease states and immunological phenotypes. Most TCR sequences were seen in very few donors, while some public TCRs were found in many individuals. The validation cohort had no HLA typing available for a later analysis, so co-occurrence within that cohort was assessed over all 120 or so repertoires.

Separate from the approximately 700-subject first cohort, the validation cohort of 120 subjects was the group to which the donors belonged. The germline V gene encodes CDR1 SGHRS and CDR2 YFSETQ. V loses 5 bases of germline sequence and J loses 0 bases, and the interval between the two ends is 29 bases. The CDR3 contains 20 residues, cysteine and phenylalanine counted. Just CDR3 DNA is preserved here, 60 bases in frame from base 1. The receptor's source is a woman aged 25 to 39 in good health and CMV-seropositive. The chain joins TRBV5-1 to TRBJ1-2, and possibly TRBD1, on 6 matching bases. Sequenced input: PBMCs. The DNA is TGCGCCAGCAGAGTAAGATTACAGGGCCCCAGGGGAGGACCTAACTATGGCTACACCTTC. Its product reads: CASRVRLQGPRGGPNYGYTF.